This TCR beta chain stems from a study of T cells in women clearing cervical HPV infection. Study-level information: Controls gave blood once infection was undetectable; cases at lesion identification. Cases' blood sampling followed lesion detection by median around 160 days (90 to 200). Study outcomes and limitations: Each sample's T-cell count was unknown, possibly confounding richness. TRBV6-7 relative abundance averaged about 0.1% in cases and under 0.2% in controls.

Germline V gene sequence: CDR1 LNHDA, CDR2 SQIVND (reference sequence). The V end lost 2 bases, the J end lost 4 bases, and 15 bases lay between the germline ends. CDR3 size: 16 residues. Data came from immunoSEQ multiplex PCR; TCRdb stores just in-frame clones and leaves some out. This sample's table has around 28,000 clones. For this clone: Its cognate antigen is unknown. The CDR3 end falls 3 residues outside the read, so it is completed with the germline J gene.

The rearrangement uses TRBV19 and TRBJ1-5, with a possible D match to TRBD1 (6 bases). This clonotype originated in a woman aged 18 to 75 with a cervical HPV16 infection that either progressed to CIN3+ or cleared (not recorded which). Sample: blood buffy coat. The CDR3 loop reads CASSIIAGERNQPQHF. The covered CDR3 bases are TGTGCCAGTAGTATAATAGCAGGGGAGAGGAATCAGCCC.